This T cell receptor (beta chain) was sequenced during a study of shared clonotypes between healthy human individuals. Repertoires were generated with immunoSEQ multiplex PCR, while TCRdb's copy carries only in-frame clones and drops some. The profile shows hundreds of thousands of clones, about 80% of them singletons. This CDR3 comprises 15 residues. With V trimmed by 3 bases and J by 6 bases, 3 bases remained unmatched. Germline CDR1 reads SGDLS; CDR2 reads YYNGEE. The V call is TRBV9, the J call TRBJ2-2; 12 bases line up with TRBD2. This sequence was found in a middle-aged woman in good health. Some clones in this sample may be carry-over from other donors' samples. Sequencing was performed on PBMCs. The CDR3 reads CASSAGTSGSGELFF. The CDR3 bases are TGTGCCAGCAGCGCCGGGACTAGCGGGTCCGGGGAGCTGTTTTTT.